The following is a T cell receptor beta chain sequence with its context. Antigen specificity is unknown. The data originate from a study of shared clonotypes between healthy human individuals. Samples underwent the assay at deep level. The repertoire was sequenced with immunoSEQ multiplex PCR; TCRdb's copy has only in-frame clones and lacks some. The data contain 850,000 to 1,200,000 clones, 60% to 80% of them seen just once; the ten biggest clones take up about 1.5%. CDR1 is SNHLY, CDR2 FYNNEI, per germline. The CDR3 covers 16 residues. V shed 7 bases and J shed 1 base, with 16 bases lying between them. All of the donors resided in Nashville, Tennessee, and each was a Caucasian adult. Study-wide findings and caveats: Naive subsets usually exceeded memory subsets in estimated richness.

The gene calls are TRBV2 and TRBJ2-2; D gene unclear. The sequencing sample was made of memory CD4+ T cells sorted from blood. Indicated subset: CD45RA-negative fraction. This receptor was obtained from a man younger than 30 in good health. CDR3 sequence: CASKGPHPLNTGELFF. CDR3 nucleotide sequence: TGTGCCAGCAAGGGCCCTCACCCTCTGAACACCGGGGAGCTGTTTTTT.